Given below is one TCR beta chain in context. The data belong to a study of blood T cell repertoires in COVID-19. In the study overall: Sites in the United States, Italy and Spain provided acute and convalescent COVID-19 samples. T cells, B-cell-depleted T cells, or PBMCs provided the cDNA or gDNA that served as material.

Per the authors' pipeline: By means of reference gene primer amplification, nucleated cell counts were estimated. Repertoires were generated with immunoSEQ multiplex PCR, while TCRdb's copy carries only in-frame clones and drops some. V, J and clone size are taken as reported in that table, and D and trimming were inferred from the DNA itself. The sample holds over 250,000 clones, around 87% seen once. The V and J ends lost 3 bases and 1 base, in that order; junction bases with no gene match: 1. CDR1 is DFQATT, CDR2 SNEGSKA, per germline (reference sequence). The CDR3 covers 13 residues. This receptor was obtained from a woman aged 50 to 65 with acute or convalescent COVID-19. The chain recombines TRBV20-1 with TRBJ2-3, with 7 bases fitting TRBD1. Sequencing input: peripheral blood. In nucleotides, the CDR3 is TGCAGTGCTAGTGACAGGGGCACAGATACGCAGTATTTT. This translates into CSASDRGTDTQYF.